This T cell receptor beta chain was recorded in a study of cytomegalovirus exposure and HLA in healthy donors. About the study: The same platform was used for the 90 to 150 validation repertoires as for the approximately 670 first-cohort repertoires, as reported in a later analysis. Study-wide findings and caveats: TCR clusters originating in the first cohort tended to co-occur in the 100 to 150 validation repertoires, according to a later analysis. Researchers counted around 180 TCR beta chains as cytomegalovirus-associated. The classifier, whose performance was assessed in both the original and validation cohorts, reportedly diagnosed cytomegalovirus status with high specificity and sensitivity.

In the case of this clone: Antigen specificity is unknown.

V lost 4 bases and J 5 bases, leaving 20 bases between the germline ends. The CDR3 runs 15 residues. Germline V CDR1 and CDR2: GTSNPN, SVGIG (reference sequence). Profiling relied on immunoSEQ multiplex PCR, and the TCRdb table lists in-frame clones only, not all of them. Of about 180,000 clones in the sample, roughly 85% were seen once. This clonotype was obtained from a man aged 18 to 29 in good health and CMV-seropositive. The rearrangement links TRBV30 to TRBJ1-2, with D maybe TRBD1 (6 bases). What was sequenced was PBMCs. DNA for the CDR3: TGTGCCTGGAATGCAAAGGGCAGGGGATTATATGGCTACACCTTC. This codes for CAWNAKGRGLYGYTF.